The 10 T cell receptor beta chains below all came from one sample that was sequenced in a study of blood T cells in healthy people across ages. The authors ran a second PCR of about 6 to 12 cycles using a sample-barcoded 5' primer and a J-beta primer mix. TCRdb reprocessed the 5' RACE reads with MiXCR, giving one entry per CDR3 protein. Of about 580,000 distinct CDR3 sequences in the sample, 47% were seen once. The sample comprised blood. These receptors all stem from an elderly man in good health.

This clonotype appeared a few times. The V gene is TRBV7-3, the J gene TRBJ2-1, with D tentatively TRBD2 (7 bases). The CDR3 runs 18 residues. Germline lookup yields CDR1 SGHTA and CDR2 FQGTGA. Trimming left V 5 bases short and J 0 bases short, with 20 bases between. The CDR3 DNA follows: TGTGCCAGCAGCCCAGTGGGGGGGGGCGGAAGCTCCTACAATGAGCAGTTCTTC. This translates into CASSPVGGGGSSYNEQFF.

The chain couples TRBV6-2 or TRBV6-3 to TRBJ2-5; D possibly corresponds to TRBD2 (6 bases). The CDR3 runs 20 residues. Trimming left V 3 bases short and J 2 bases short, with 28 bases between. Germline loops: CDR1 MNHEY, CDR2 SVGEGT. CDR3 sequence reads: CASSYRVDALASGLQETQYF. In DNA form, the CDR3 reads TGTGCCAGCAGTTATAGGGTCGATGCTTTAGCCTCCGGACTACAAGAGACCCAGTACTTC.

This clonotype was detected a few times. This chain joins TRBV7-2 and TRBJ2-7; 8 bases are a match to TRBD2. This CDR3 spans 15 amino acids. The germline V gene encodes CDR1 SGHTA and CDR2 FQGNSA. V trimming: 5 bases; J trimming: 7 bases; junction bases outside the gene matches: 13. The CDR3 sequence is CASSPQRERTDEQYF. CDR3 sequence (DNA): TGTGCCAGCAGCCCTCAGCGGGAGAGGACGGATGAGCAGTACTTC.

This clonotype was counted between two and nine times. The rearrangement links TRBV4-3 to TRBJ1-4, with 10 bases identical to TRBD1. With V trimmed by 5 bases and J by 7 bases, 7 bases remained unmatched. The CDR3 is 15 amino acids. Germline V lookup: CDR1 LGHNA, CDR2 YSLEER. This chain's CDR3 is CASSIPGQGSEKLFF. CDR3 DNA sequence: TGCGCCAGCAGCATCCCGGGACAGGGGAGTGAAAAACTGTTTTTT.

This clonotype was seen more than once but under ten times. In DNA form, the CDR3 reads TGCAGTGCTATAGGGGACAGCTTAGACTACGAGCAGTACTTC. This gives the protein CSAIGDSLDYEQYF. The chain links TRBV20-1 to TRBJ2-7; 7 bases are a match to TRBD1. Trimming took 4 bases from V and 3 from J; bases not matched to a gene: 9. Germline-derived CDR1 and CDR2 are DFQATT and SNEGSKA (reference sequence). This CDR3 spans 14 amino acids.

In regard to this clonotype: A much larger clone differs by one base, so this may be a read error. The chain combines TRBV6-6 with TRBJ1-1, with 7 bases identical to TRBD1. The ends lost 6 bases at V and 1 base at J; junction bases unmatched: 11. Germline values: CDR1 MNHNY, CDR2 SVGAGI (reference sequence). This CDR3 is built from 16 residues. DNA of the CDR3: TGTGCCAGCAGCCCTTCTGTGGGACAGTCGAACACTGAAGCTTTCTTT. Residues: CASSPSVGQSNTEAFF.

In its sample, this clonotype was seen a few times. At one of its ends the junction is not consistent with the germline gene, which may arise from a read error. The chain links TRBV29-1 to TRBJ2-5; 9 bases are a match to TRBD2. Germline CDR1 is SQVTM and CDR2 is ANQGSEA. The CDR3 has 14 residues. DNA of the CDR3: TGCAGCGTAGAAGGGACTAGCCATTTAGGGACCCAGTACTTC. Translation: CSVEGTSHLGTQYF.

The table lists this clonotype with a few counts. The V gene is TRBV4-1, the J gene TRBJ2-1, with 7 nucleotides matching TRBD1. The CDR3 runs 15 residues. CDR1 is MGHRA, CDR2 YSYEKL, per germline. The junction had 3 bases not matched to a gene; V was cut back by 3 bases and J by 1 base. CDR3 region: CASSHEGASYNEQFF. The CDR3 nucleotides are TGCGCCAGCAGCCATGAGGGGGCGTCCTACAATGAGCAGTTCTTC.

The V gene is TRBV6-6, the J gene TRBJ2-1, with D possibly matching TRBD2 (6 bases). V was cut by 5 bases and J by 0 bases, with 14 bases left in between. This CDR3 has 16 amino acids. Germline lookup yields CDR1 MNHNY and CDR2 SVGAGI (reference sequence). The CDR3 nucleotides are TGTGCCAGCAGTCCCGCGGGACGAAGCTCCTACAATGAGCAGTTCTTC. Its protein product is CASSPAGRSSYNEQFF.

V gene TRBV20-1 combines with J gene TRBJ1-1, with TRBD1 as a possible D gene (6 bases). The CDR3 is 14 residues long. The V gene's germline CDR1 is DFQATT and CDR2 SNEGSKA (reference sequence). The V end was cut by 3 bases, the J end by 4 bases, with 15 bases between. The DNA for the CDR3 is TGCAGTGCTAGTGGGGGCAGAATCTTCACTGAAGCTTTCTTT. Translated: CSASGGRIFTEAFF.